This T cell receptor beta chain was found in a study of OX40 agonist ivuxolimab in advanced cancers. For the study at large: The study treated patients with ivuxolimab, an agonistic anti-OX40 (CD134) antibody.

The data were produced by immunoSEQ multiplex PCR, yet TCRdb's version contains in-frame clones alone and is incomplete. The sample lists roughly 40,000 clones, approximately 91% seen once, with roughly 14% in the top ten. The input for sequencing was CD4+ or CD8+ T cells sorted from blood, taken in a trial of the OX40 agonist ivuxolimab. The TCR sequence derives from an adult with an advanced solid tumor such as melanoma, head and neck, liver or kidney cancer.

DNA for the CDR3: TGTGCCAGCTTTACAACCTCAAACTATGGCTACACCTTC. It translates to CASFTTSNYGYTF. The chain employs TRBV6-1 and TRBJ1-2; D is undetermined. Between the trimmed V and J ends, which lost 8 bases and 2 bases, there was a span of 12 bases. The CDR3 runs 13 residues. The V gene's germline CDR1 is MNHNS and CDR2 SASEGT.